This T cell receptor (beta chain) was captured by sequencing in a study of identical twins (dated by TCRdb to about 2016). Describing the broader study: The study deep-sequenced TCR alpha and beta repertoires from monozygotic twins, unrelated adults of various ages and cord blood to test whether fetal clonotypes persist. To rule out contamination, the twin experiments were replicated at different times with different library preparation protocols.

Receptor libraries were prepared by 5' RACE. Sequencer: Illumina HiSeq 2000. Template switching introduced a universal primer binding site; the final cDNA contained a unique molecular identifier, enabling accurate counting of TCR cDNA molecules. Specific primers in the conserved constant-segment region were used to synthesize first-strand cDNA for TCR alpha and beta chains. Each cDNA library was double barcoded, with a SMART-Mk sample barcode plus Illumina barcodes, to control for contamination. Two successive PCR steps introduced TruSeq adapter sequences along with Illumina sample barcodes. The TCR alpha and beta cDNA libraries were sequenced on the Illumina HiSeq platform using custom primers. The authors processed their data as follows. Unique molecular identifiers were extracted from raw reads with MiGEC, and CDR3 positions were determined with MiXCR. For each individual, recombination models were inferred using an EM algorithm with the repgenHMM and IGoR tools. Shared clonotypes were analyzed with the tcR package in R, and sharing was normalized by the product of cloneset sizes. Out-of-frame nonproductive sequences were analyzed to study raw recombination free of thymic and clonal selection effects. TCRdb itself trimmed the public reads at Q25 with fastp, ran MiXCR and retained productive beta chains. Every distinct CDR3 protein forms one entry, paired with its most common genes and DNA. The V and J calls come from TCRdb's annotation, not from the publication. Within this sample are more than 250,000 distinct CDR3 sequences, with less than 9% of them counted one time only. 2% to 2.5% of the sample is taken by the ten largest.

This clonotype was picked up a small number of times. The antigen it binds to is not known. Base qualities are not provided; no much larger clone lies one nucleotide away. Study-level results and caveats: Fewer insertions were carried by abundant cord blood beta clonotypes; a weaker similar trend was observed in young adult naive repertoires, while no such trend was observed in memory repertoires. Compared with coincidental sharing between unrelated individuals, out-of-frame TCR alpha sequences shared between twins showed an excess of sequences with low generation probability. Invariant T cells such as MAIT and iNKT could partly confound zero-insertion analyses, though diverse VJ usage argued against this for most clonotypes. Conclusions relied on cross-sectional statistical analysis, since the same donors could not be followed over many years. Excess twin sharing in beta out-of-frame sequences was weaker because fewer shared sequences lowered the signal-to-noise ratio. Recombination models systematically underestimated out-of-frame TCR alpha sharing in monozygotic twins but agreed with sharing between unrelated individuals.

Every donor in the study was a healthy Caucasian. Three pairs of female monozygotic twins, all aged about 18 to 29 years, made up the twin cohort. Miltenyi CD45RO+ enrichment and human naive T-cell isolation kits were used to isolate memory (CD45RO+) and naive T cells from PBMC. Deletion took 6 bases off V and 9 bases off J, with a span of 14 bases between the germline ends. According to the germline V gene (reference sequence), CDR1 reads DFQATT and CDR2 reads SNEGSKA. The cysteine opens and the phenylalanine closes a CDR3 of 11 amino acids. Solely the CDR3 DNA is kept, with 33 bases framed from the first base. These data were also reused for a study on yellow fever vaccine responses in identical twins. As that second study puts it: According to the authors, in identical twins the way T cells responded to vaccination appeared partly convergent and partly personalized. Focusing on identical twins, the study followed the T cell clones that responded to the vaccine, and did so with precision.

This TCR derives from a woman aged 18-29 years in good health. The chain is assembled from TRBV20-1 and TRBJ2-5; the D gene assignment is ambiguous. Material for sequencing was memory (CD45RO+) T cells sorted from blood. The cell subset or site label, read with the paper, signifies: CD45RO+ enriched T cells. The base sequence is TGCAGTGCGGAATACACCCCGGCCCAGTACTTC. Its translation reads: CSAEYTPAQYF.